The present entry profiles one TCR beta chain with its context. For every sample, 75,000 to 100,000 TCR templates were assayed. Produced via immunoSEQ multiplex PCR; TCRdb's table is partial and in-frame only. The sample consists of roughly 93,000 clones, around 94% of them appearing once. The CDR3 loop spans 14 amino acids. Germline trimming cut 4 bases from V and 4 bases from J; bases unmatched to any gene: 4. Germline CDR1 reads GTSNPN; CDR2 reads SVGIG (reference sequence). This sample was taken from a study of siplizumab effects on memory and regulatory T cells. Source material: non-Treg CD4+ T cells sorted from blood. The chain employs TRBV30 and TRBJ2-7; 13 bases line up with TRBD2. The receptor comes from a human donor in good health. CDR3 nucleotide sequence: TGTGCCTGGAAGACTAGCGGGAGGTTGTACGAGCAGTACTTC. It yields the protein CAWKTSGRLYEQYF. Filled out from reference TRBV30 and TRBJ2-7, the complete variable domain reads SQTIHQWPATLVQPVGSPLSLECTVEGTSNPNLYWYRQAAGRGLQLLFYSVGIGQISSEVPQNLSASRPQDRQFILSSKKLLLSDSGFYLCAWKTSGRLYEQYFGPGTRLTVT.